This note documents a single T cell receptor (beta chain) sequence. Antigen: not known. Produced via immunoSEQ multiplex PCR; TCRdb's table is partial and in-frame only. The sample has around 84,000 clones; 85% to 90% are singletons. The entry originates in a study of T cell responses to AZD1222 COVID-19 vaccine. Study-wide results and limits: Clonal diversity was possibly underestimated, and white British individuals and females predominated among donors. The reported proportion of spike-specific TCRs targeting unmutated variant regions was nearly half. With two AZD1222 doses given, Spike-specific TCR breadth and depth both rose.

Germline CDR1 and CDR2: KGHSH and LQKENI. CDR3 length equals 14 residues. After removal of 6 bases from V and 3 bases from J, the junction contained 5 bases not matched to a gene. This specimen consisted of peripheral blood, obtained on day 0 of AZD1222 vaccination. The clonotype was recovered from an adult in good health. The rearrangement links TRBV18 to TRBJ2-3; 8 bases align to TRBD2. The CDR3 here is CASSPPSGTDTQYF. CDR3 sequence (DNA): TGTGCCAGCTCCCCTCCTAGCGGGACAGATACGCAGTATTTT. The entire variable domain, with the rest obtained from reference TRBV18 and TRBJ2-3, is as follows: NAGVMQNPRHLVRRRGQEARLRCSPMKGHSHVYWYRQLPEEGLKFMVYLQKENIIDESGMPKERFSAEFPKEGPSILRIQQVVRGDSAAYFCASSPPSGTDTQYFGPGTRLTVL.